This TCR beta chain was identified in a study of siplizumab effects on memory and regulatory T cells. Whole-study findings and limits: Proliferating Tregs in siplizumab cultures were never verified as suppressive. Naive or memory phenotype was unassignable for roughly 80-96% of proliferating CD4+ or CD8+ clones. Siplizumab gave mappable alloreactive CD4+ clones an average Treg-derived fraction of over 65%, against around 30% in controls. Tracing alloreactive clones into unstimulated subsets worked for only a minor fraction of them.

Clones were read by immunoSEQ multiplex PCR, and TCRdb kept only the in-frame ones, dropping some. The table records 7,000 to 8,500 clones, approximately 70% of them present only once. Trimming took 4 bases from V and 0 from J; bases not matched to a gene: 9. The CDR3 spans 18 residues. CDR1 and CDR2 from the germline V gene are SGDLS and YYNGEE. This clone is categorized as medium-sized. As yet, its antigen is unknown. The chain carries TRBV9 and TRBJ2-6, with TRBD1 identical over 8 bases. The specimen was effector memory CD8+ T cells sorted from blood. This sample's subset: unstimulated CD8+ effector memory T cells. The sequence derives from a human donor in good health. The CDR3 sequence: CASSSPGGIPSGANVLTF. Here the CDR3 DNA reads TGTGCCAGCAGCTCGCCAGGGGGCATTCCCTCTGGGGCCAACGTCCTGACTTTC.